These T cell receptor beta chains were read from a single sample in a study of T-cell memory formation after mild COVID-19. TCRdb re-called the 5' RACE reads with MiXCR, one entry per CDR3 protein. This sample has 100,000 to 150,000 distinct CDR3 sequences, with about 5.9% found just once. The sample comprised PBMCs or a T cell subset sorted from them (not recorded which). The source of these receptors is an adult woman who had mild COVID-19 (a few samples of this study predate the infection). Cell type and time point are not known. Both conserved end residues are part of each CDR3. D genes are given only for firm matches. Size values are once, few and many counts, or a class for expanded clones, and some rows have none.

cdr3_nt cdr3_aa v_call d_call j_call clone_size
TGTGCCAGCAGCTGGGGAGGTGAGCAGTTCTTC CASSWGGEQFF TRBV5-6 . TRBJ2-1 few
TGCAGCTTCAACCGGGACAGGCACCAAGAGACCCAGTACTTC CSFNRDRHQETQYF TRBV29-1 TRBD1 TRBJ2-5 .
TGTGCCAGCAGCTTGGGTTCCGGGGCGTGGTACACTGAAGCTTTCTTT CASSLGSGAWYTEAFF TRBV5-6 . TRBJ1-1 .
TGTGCCAGCAGTTTATCTTCCGGGGGAAGCGCTGAAGCTTTCTTT CASSLSSGGSAEAFF TRBV27 . TRBJ1-1 few
TGTGCCACCAGTGATGGGGGCTTGGTCACCGGGGAGCTGTTTTTT CATSDGGLVTGELFF TRBV24-1 . TRBJ2-2 few
TGCGCCAGCAGCCGGCGGGAGGGCCCGTACGAGCAGTACTTC CASSRREGPYEQYF TRBV4-3 TRBD2 TRBJ2-7 many
TGCAGTGCTAGAGCCAAAAATGGGACAGTCTACGAGCAGTACTTC CSARAKNGTVYEQYF TRBV20-1 TRBD1 TRBJ2-7 .
TGTGCCAGCAGTTCAAGGGACAGGGGAGGAGAGACCCAGTACTTC CASSSRDRGGETQYF TRBV6-5 TRBD1 TRBJ2-5 .
TGTGCCAGCAGTTACCTCGCAGGGAACTACGAGCAGTACTTC CASSYLAGNYEQYF TRBV6-6 . TRBJ2-7 few
TGTGCCACCGCATGGACAGGCTCGCCCCAAGAGACCCAGTACTTC CATAWTGSPQETQYF TRBV12-3/TRBV12-4 TRBD1 TRBJ2-5 many
TGTGCCAGCAGCTCCGCCGGGGGGCGGGTAGAGACCCAGTACTTC CASSSAGGRVETQYF TRBV7-6 . TRBJ2-5 .
TGCAGTGCTAGAGGAGTCAGGGGGCGGGACAATGAGCAGTTCTTC CSARGVRGRDNEQFF TRBV20-1 TRBD1 TRBJ2-1 few
TGTGCCAGCACCCTACAGGGCTACGAGCAGTACTTC CASTLQGYEQYF TRBV12-3/TRBV12-4 . TRBJ2-7 many
TGTGCCAGCTCACAGACATTAGCGGGAGATGAGCAGTTCTTC CASSQTLAGDEQFF TRBV18 TRBD2 TRBJ2-1 many
TGTGCCAGCAGTTATTCCGGGACAGGGTCCGAAAAACTGTTTTTT CASSYSGTGSEKLFF TRBV6-6 TRBD1 TRBJ1-4 many
TGTGCCAGCAGGCCAGGGACAGGGGGTAGCAATCAGCCCCAGCATTTT CASRPGTGGSNQPQHF TRBV12-3/TRBV12-4 TRBD1 TRBJ1-5 few
TGTGCCATACAGACGGATAGCAATCAGCCCCAGCATTTT CAIQTDSNQPQHF TRBV10-3 . TRBJ1-5 .
TGTGCCAGCTCACCAAGACTAGCGGGAGAAAACATTCAGTACTTC CASSPRLAGENIQYF TRBV18 TRBD2 TRBJ2-4 .
TGCAGTGCTAGAGTCAGCGGGGGGGTAGAAGAGACCCAGTACTTC CSARVSGGVEETQYF TRBV20-1 TRBD2 TRBJ2-5 few
TGTGCCAGCAGCTTACGATCGGGTACTAACTATGGCTACACCTTC CASSLRSGTNYGYTF TRBV6-5 . TRBJ1-2 .
TGCGCCAGCAGCCTCAGGGCGACGGATGGCTACACCTTC CASSLRATDGYTF TRBV5-1 . TRBJ1-2 .
TGCGCCAGCAGCCCCGGGACTAGCGGGGGGCCGAGGGCAGATACGCAGTATTTT CASSPGTSGGPRADTQYF TRBV5-1 TRBD2 TRBJ2-3 .
TGTGCCAGTAGGGGGGAGGGCAATCAGCCCCAGCATTTT CASRGEGNQPQHF TRBV12-3/TRBV12-4 . TRBJ1-5 .
TGTGCCAGCAGACAGGGACGGAAAAGGAATGAGCAGTTCTTC CASRQGRKRNEQFF TRBV6-5 . TRBJ2-1 many
TGTGCCAGCAGCGGGGAGGGGGCGTTTACTGAAGCTTTCTTT CASSGEGAFTEAFF TRBV7-9 TRBD1 TRBJ1-1 .
TGTGCCATCCGGCTAGCGGGCTCCTACGAGCAGTACTTC CAIRLAGSYEQYF TRBV6-6 TRBD2 TRBJ2-7 few